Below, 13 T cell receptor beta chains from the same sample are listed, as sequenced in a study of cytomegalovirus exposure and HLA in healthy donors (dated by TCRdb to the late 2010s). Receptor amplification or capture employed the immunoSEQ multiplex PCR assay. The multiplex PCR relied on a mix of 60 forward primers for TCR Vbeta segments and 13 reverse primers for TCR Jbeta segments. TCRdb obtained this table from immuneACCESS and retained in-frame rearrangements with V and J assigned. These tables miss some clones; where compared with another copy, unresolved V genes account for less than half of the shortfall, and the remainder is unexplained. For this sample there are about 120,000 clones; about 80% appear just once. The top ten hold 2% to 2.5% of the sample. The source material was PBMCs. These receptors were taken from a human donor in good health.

CDR3 amino acids: CASSQVPQGNEKLFF. In DNA, the CDR3 is TGCGCCAGCAGCCAAGTCCCACAGGGGAATGAAAAACTGTTTTTT. The chain uses TRBV4-1 and TRBJ1-4; 7 bases are a match to TRBD1. Germline values: CDR1 MGHRA, CDR2 YSYEKL. V trimming: 1 base; J trimming: 5 bases; junction bases outside the gene matches: 4. This CDR3 contains 15 residues.

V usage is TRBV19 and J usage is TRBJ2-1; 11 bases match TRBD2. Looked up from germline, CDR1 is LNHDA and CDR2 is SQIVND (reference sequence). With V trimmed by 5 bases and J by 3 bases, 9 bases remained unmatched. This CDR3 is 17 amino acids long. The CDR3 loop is CASSSHLAGGFYNEQFF. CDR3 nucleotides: TGTGCCAGTAGTTCTCATCTAGCGGGAGGATTCTACAATGAGCAGTTCTTC.

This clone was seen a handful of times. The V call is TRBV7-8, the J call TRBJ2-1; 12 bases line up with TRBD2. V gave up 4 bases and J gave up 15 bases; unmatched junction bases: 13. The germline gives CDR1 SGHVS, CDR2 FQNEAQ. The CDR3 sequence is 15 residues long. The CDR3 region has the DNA TGTGCCAGCAGCTCACGCCGCCCCCCTAGCGGGAGGGTGTTCTTC. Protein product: CASSSRRPPSGRVFF.

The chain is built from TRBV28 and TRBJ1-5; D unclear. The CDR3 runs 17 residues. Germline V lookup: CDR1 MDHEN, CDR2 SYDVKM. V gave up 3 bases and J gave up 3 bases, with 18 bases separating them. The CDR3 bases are TGTGCCAGCAGTTTTACCAAATTCGGAGAATTCAATCAGCCCCAGCATTTT. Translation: CASSFTKFGEFNQPQHF.

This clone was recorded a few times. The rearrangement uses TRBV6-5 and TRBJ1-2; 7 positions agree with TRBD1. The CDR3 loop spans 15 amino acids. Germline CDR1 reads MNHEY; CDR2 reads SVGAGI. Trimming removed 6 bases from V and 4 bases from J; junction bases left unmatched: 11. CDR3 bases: TGTGCCAGCAGAGCCCCGGCGGGACAGAGCTATGGCTACACCTTC. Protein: CASRAPAGQSYGYTF.

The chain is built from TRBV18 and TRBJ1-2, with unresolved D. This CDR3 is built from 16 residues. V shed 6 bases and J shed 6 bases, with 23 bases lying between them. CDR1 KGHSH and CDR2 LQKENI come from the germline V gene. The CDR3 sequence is CASSPAKVPEIDGYTF. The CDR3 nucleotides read TGTGCCAGCTCCCCTGCTAAGGTCCCGGAGATTGATGGCTACACCTTC. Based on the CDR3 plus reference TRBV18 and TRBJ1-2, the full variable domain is NAGVMQNPRHLVRRRGQEARLRCSPMKGHSHVYWYRQLPEEGLKFMVYLQKENIIDESGMPKERFSAEFPKEGPSILRIQQVVRGDSAAYFCASSPAKVPEIDGYTFGSGTRLTVV.

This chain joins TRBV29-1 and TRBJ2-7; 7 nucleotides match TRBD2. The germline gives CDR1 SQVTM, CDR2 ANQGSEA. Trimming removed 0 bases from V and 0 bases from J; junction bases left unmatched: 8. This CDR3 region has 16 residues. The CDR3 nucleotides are TGCAGCGTTGAAGACCCGCGGGAGTTCGGCTCCTACGAGCAGTACTTC. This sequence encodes CSVEDPREFGSYEQYF.

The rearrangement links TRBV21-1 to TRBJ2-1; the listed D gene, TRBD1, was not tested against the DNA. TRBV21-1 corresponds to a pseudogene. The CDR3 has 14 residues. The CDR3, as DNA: TGTGCCAGCAGCGCCCGGACAGGGAGTAATGAGCAGTTCTTC. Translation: CASSARTGSNEQFF.

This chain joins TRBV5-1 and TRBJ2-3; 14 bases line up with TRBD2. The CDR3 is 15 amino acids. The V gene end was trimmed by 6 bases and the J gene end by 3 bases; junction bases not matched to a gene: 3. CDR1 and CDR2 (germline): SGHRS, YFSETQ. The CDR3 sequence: CASTGTSGRTDTQYF. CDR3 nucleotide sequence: TGCGCCAGCACCGGGACTAGCGGGAGAACAGATACGCAGTATTTT. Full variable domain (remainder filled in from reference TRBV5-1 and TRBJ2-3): KAGVTQTPRYLIKTRGQQVTLSCSPISGHRSVSWYQQTPGQGLQFLFEYFSETQRNKGNFPGRFSGRQFSNSRSEMNVSTLELGDSALYLCASTGTSGRTDTQYFGPGTRLTVL.

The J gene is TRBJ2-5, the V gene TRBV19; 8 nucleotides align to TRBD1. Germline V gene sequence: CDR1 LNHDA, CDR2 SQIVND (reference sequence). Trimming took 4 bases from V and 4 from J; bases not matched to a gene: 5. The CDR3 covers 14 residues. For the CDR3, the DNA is TGTGCCAGTAGTAAGGCCGGACAGGGAGAGACCCAGTACTTC. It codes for CASSKAGQGETQYF.

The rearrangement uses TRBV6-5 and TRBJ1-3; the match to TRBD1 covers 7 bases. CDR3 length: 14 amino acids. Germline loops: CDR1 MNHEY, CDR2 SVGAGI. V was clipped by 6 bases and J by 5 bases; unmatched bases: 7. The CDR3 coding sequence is TGTGCCAGCAGCGACAGGGCCTTTCGAAACACCATATATTTT. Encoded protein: CASSDRAFRNTIYF.

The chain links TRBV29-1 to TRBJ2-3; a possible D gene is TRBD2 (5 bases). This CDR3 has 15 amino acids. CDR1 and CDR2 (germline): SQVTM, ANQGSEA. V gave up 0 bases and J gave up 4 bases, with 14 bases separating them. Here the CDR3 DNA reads TGCAGCGTTGAAGATGGACTCCCTCACTCAGATACGCAGTATTTT. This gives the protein CSVEDGLPHSDTQYF.

The CDR3 DNA is TGCAGTGCTGTGACAGGGTTAACGCAGTATTTT. Amino acid sequence: CSAVTGLTQYF. J is TRBJ2-3 and V is TRBV20-1; 7 nucleotides align to TRBD1. Germline trimming cut 5 bases from V and 9 bases from J; bases unmatched to any gene: 5. Germline lookup yields CDR1 DFQATT and CDR2 SNEGSKA (reference sequence). CDR3 size: 11 residues.